Following are 11 T cell receptor beta chains from one sample sequenced in a study of T cells in Graves' hyperthyroidism and ophthalmopathy (dated by TCRdb to the late 2010s). Library construction relied on multiplex PCR. TCRdb shows the sequencer as Illumina HiSeq 2000. Amplification of TCR beta CDR3 regions was carried out from RNA transcripts. For the first round of RT-PCR on the TCR CDR3, the HTBI primer set was used together with the Qiagen OneStep RT-PCR kit. TCRdb handled the public reads itself, with Q25 trimming in fastp and clone calling in MiXCR, and kept productive beta chains. Merged by CDR3 protein, the rows form single entries marked with the most common genes and DNA. The table for this sample lists about 360,000 distinct CDR3 sequences; about 13% of them were counted only once. The ten largest make up 9.2% of the sample. The sample taken for sequencing was blood. The receptors derive from a woman under 30 with Graves' hyperthyroidism.

This clonotype was counted ten times or more. The rearrangement links TRBV6-1 to TRBJ1-4; the D is unclear. Trimming cost V 3 bases and J 2 bases, with 7 bases left between them. The germline gives CDR1 MNHNS, CDR2 SASEGT. CDR3 size: 14 residues. In DNA form, the CDR3 reads TGTGCCAGCAGTGAGCCGGTCACTAATGAAAAACTGTTTTTT. It yields the protein CASSEPVTNEKLFF.

This clonotype was seen at least ten times. The chain is built from TRBV7-9 and TRBJ2-3; the D gene is possibly TRBD2 (5 bases). Looked up from germline, CDR1 is SEHNR and CDR2 is FQNEAQ (reference sequence). The CDR3 runs to 19 residues. With 2 bases removed from V and 1 base from J, the gap between germline ends came to 22 bases. CDR3 protein: CASSLKERRRPERTDTQYF. The CDR3, as DNA: TGTGCCAGCAGCTTAAAAGAGAGAAGGAGGCCCGAACGCACAGATACGCAGTATTTT. The complete variable domain, with remaining parts taken from reference TRBV7-9 and TRBJ2-3, reads DTGVSQNPRHKITKRGQNVTFRCDPISEHNRLYWYRQTLGQGPEFLTYFQNEAQLEKSRLLSDRFSAERPKGSFSTLEIQRTEQGDSAMYLCASSLKERRRPERTDTQYFGPGTRLTVL.

This clonotype was seen many times. The chain joins TRBV28 to TRBJ1-2, with no clear D. The V gene lost 6 bases and the J gene lost 5 bases, with 7 bases spanning the gap. Germline lookup yields CDR1 MDHEN and CDR2 SYDVKM. The CDR3 sequence is 11 residues long. CDR3 protein: CASRVGYGYTF. The CDR3 DNA follows: TGTGCCAGCAGGGTCGGGTATGGCTACACCTTC.

The chain combines TRBV5-5 with TRBJ2-7, with 10 bases that match TRBD2. Unmatched junction bases numbered 14, after V lost 2 bases and J lost 0 bases. The CDR3 extends over 19 amino acids. Germline V CDR1 and CDR2: SGHKS, YYEKEE (reference sequence). The CDR3 loop is CASSLSASGSRGSSYEQYF. DNA of the CDR3: TGTGCCAGCAGCTTAAGCGCTAGCGGGAGTCGAGGAAGCTCCTACGAGCAGTACTTC. The entire variable domain, with the rest obtained from reference TRBV5-5 and TRBJ2-7, is as follows: DAGVTQSPTHLIKTRGQQVTLRCSPISGHKSVSWYQQVLGQGPQFIFQYYEKEERGRGNFPDRFSARQFPNYSSELNVNALLLGDSALYLCASSLSASGSRGSSYEQYFGPGTRLTVT.

This clonotype was found many times. The chain joins TRBV20-1 to TRBJ2-3; D is ambiguous. The V end was cut by 6 bases, the J end by 6 bases, with 16 bases between. The CDR3 length is 13 residues. From germline, CDR1 is DFQATT and CDR2 SNEGSKA (reference sequence). CDR3 in DNA: TGCAGTGCCACCGCACCGACCAGGGATACGCAGTATTTT. Translation gives CSATAPTRDTQYF.

This clonotype was seen ten or more times. V is TRBV7-9 and J is TRBJ2-5; 8 bases fit TRBD1. CDR1 SEHNR and CDR2 FQNEAQ come from the germline V gene (reference sequence). V shed 4 bases, J shed 5 bases, and the junction held 6 bases outside the gene matches. The CDR3 runs 14 residues. The CDR3 loop is CASSSGQDYETQYF. In DNA, the CDR3 is TGTGCCAGCAGCTCGGGACAGGATTACGAGACCCAGTACTTC.

This clonotype was seen only a few times. The chain couples TRBV6-1 to TRBJ2-2; TRBD2 agrees at 10 bases. The germline gives CDR1 MNHNS, CDR2 SASEGT. The CDR3 length is 15 residues. Unmatched junction bases numbered 5, after V lost 3 bases and J lost 7 bases. Written as DNA, the CDR3 is TGTGCCAGCAGTGAGGAGCGGGGGGGCGGCGGGGAGCTGTTTTTT. The encoded protein is CASSEERGGGGELFF.

The rearrangement links TRBV27 to TRBJ2-2; D unresolved. CDR1 is MNHEY, CDR2 SMNVEV, per germline (reference sequence). CDR3 length: 13 amino acids. Trimming left V 3 bases short and J 5 bases short, with 7 bases between. The CDR3 loop reads CASSFLATGELFF. The CDR3 DNA reads TGTGCCAGCAGTTTTTTGGCGACCGGGGAGCTGTTTTTT.

In this sample, this clonotype turned up many times. The CDR3 bases are TGTGCCAGCAGCTTGGGTTGGAGCACAGATACGCAGTATTTT. This encodes CASSLGWSTDTQYF. The chain recombines TRBV7-9 with TRBJ2-3; no clear D. The CDR3 contains 14 residues. Trimming left V 3 bases short and J 0 bases short, with 7 bases between. From germline, CDR1 is SEHNR and CDR2 FQNEAQ (reference sequence).

This clonotype was observed many times. The chain recombines TRBV12-3 or TRBV12-4 with TRBJ1-5; D uncertain. V was pared by 5 bases and J by 6 bases, with 11 bases between. This CDR3 contains 13 residues. In DNA, the CDR3 is TGTGCCAGCAGTCCTGGGAGTGGTCAGCCCCAGCATTTT. It codes for CASSPGSGQPQHF.

This clonotype was detected once. This chain joins TRBV6-1 and TRBJ1-1; D is perhaps TRBD1 (6 bases). The V and J ends lost 6 bases and 6 bases respectively, with 17 bases between them. CDR3 size: 14 residues. Per germline, CDR1 MNHNS and CDR2 SASEGT. The CDR3 is CASSGRGGRPEAFF. The CDR3 region has the DNA TGTGCCAGCAGCGGGAGGGGGGGACGGCCTGAAGCTTTCTTT.